The 31 T cell receptor beta chains given below trace back to one sample, sequenced in a study of blood T cell repertoires in COVID-19. This table comes from immunoSEQ multiplex PCR, and its TCRdb copy is limited to in-frame clones, with some not included. Here the sample spans around 280,000 clones, 87% being singletons. Sequenced sample: PBMCs or T cells enriched from blood (not recorded which). These receptors were taken from a woman aged 40 to 49 who had recovered from COVID-19.

The chain employs TRBV28 and TRBJ2-5, with 7 bases identical to TRBD1. Germline V gives CDR1 MDHEN, CDR2 SYDVKM. V lost 10 bases, J lost 1 base, and 6 bases stayed unmatched. CDR3 length: 13 residues. The CDR3 region is CAINTGVQETQYF. DNA for the CDR3: TGTGCCATCAATACAGGGGTCCAAGAGACCCAGTACTTC.

In its sample, this clone was seen a few times. The chain has TRBV29-1 and TRBJ2-1; weak D call: TRBD2 (7 bases). Germline V CDR1 and CDR2: SQVTM, ANQGSEA. Trimming took 0 bases from V and 0 from J, leaving 12 bases between them. This CDR3 has 16 amino acids. The CDR3 sequence: CSVEEAGDYSYNEQFF. CDR3 nucleotides: TGCAGCGTTGAAGAGGCAGGGGACTACTCCTACAATGAGCAGTTCTTC.

The chain uses TRBV7-8 and TRBJ2-1; 9 bases agree with TRBD2. CDR3 length: 17 amino acids. CDR1 is SGHVS and CDR2 is FQNEAQ in the germline V gene. Trimming took 5 bases from V and 4 from J; bases not matched to a gene: 12. The chain's CDR3 is CASSPPLPSGIYNEQFF. Here the CDR3 DNA reads TGTGCCAGCAGCCCCCCCCTTCCTAGCGGGATTTACAATGAGCAGTTCTTC. Drawing the rest from reference TRBV7-8 and TRBJ2-1, the complete variable domain is GAGVSQSPRYKVAKRGQDVALRCDPISGHVSLFWYQQALGQGPEFLTYFQNEAQLDKSGLPSDRFFAERPEGSVSTLKIQRTQQEDSAVYLCASSPPLPSGIYNEQFFGPGTRLTVL.

The chain links TRBV7-9 to TRBJ1-6, with D possibly being TRBD1 (6 bases). V gave up 6 bases and J gave up 6 bases, with 12 bases separating them. Germline lookup yields CDR1 SEHNR and CDR2 FQNEAQ (reference sequence). This CDR3 contains 14 residues. The CDR3 loop is CASRGGDPNSPLHF. The CDR3 nucleotides are TGTGCCAGCAGAGGGGGGGACCCTAATTCACCCCTCCACTTT. The whole variable domain, remainder taken from reference TRBV7-9 and TRBJ1-6, is DTGVSQNPRHKITKRGQNVTFRCDPISEHNRLYWYRQTLGQGPEFLTYFQNEAQLEKSRLLSDRFSAERPKGSFSTLEIQRTEQGDSAMYLCASRGGDPNSPLHFGNGTRLTVT.

The J gene is TRBJ2-1, the V gene TRBV28; maybe TRBD1 (6 bases). Per the germline V gene, CDR1 is MDHEN and CDR2 is SYDVKM. Trimming cost V 6 bases and J 9 bases, with 18 bases left between them. This CDR3 region has 14 residues. CDR3 region: CASSERGSESEQFF. The DNA of the CDR3 is TGTGCCAGCAGCGAAAGGGGGAGCGAAAGTGAGCAGTTCTTC.

This sequence joins TRBV6-5 and TRBJ2-1; 7 bases map to TRBD2. Germline values: CDR1 MNHEY, CDR2 SVGAGI. V trimming: 2 bases; J trimming: 8 bases; junction bases outside the gene matches: 6. This CDR3 comprises 14 residues. DNA of the CDR3: TGTGCCAGCAGTTACCCCGGGAGGAGCGATGAGCAGTTCTTC. As protein: CASSYPGRSDEQFF.

The rearrangement uses TRBV9 and TRBJ2-1; D might be TRBD2 (8 bases). V lost 4 bases, J lost 5 bases, and 16 bases lay in between. This CDR3 has 15 residues. Germline V gene data show CDR1 as SGDLS and CDR2 as YYNGEE. The CDR3 sequence is CASSPRGREDNEQFF. CDR3 bases: TGTGCCAGCAGCCCGAGGGGGCGGGAGGACAATGAGCAGTTCTTC.

The V gene is TRBV7-3, the J gene TRBJ2-6, with a possible D match to TRBD2 (5 bases). The CDR3 is made up of 14 amino acids. The germline gives CDR1 SGHTA, CDR2 FQGTGA. V shed 5 bases and J shed 4 bases, with 9 bases lying between them. The CDR3 DNA follows: TGTGCCAGCAGCCATGGAGGAGGGGCCAACGTCCTGACTTTC. Translating it yields CASSHGGGANVLTF.

The chain links TRBV2 to TRBJ1-5, with a tentative D call TRBD1 (5 bases). Trimming took 1 base from V and 2 from J, leaving 6 bases between them. The V gene's germline CDR1 is SNHLY and CDR2 FYNNEI. This CDR3 region has 14 residues. CDR3 DNA sequence: TGTGCCAGCAGTGAAGGCAGGGGCAATCAGCCCCAGCATTTT. It encodes CASSEGRGNQPQHF.

J is TRBJ2-7 and V is TRBV7-2; 9 bases map to TRBD1. The CDR3 sequence is 14 residues long. CDR1 is SGHTA, CDR2 FQGNSA, per germline. V trimming: 5 bases; J trimming: 6 bases; junction bases outside the gene matches: 8. CDR3 in amino acids: CASSPAWDRAEQYF. In DNA form, the CDR3 reads TGTGCCAGCAGCCCAGCATGGGACAGGGCCGAGCAGTACTTC.

The chain has TRBV7-2 and TRBJ2-7, with D uncertain. This CDR3 comprises 13 residues. Germline CDR1 and CDR2: SGHTA and FQGNSA. Between the trimmed V and J ends, which lost 0 bases and 2 bases, there was a span of 5 bases. The CDR3 DNA reads as TGTGCCAGCAGCTTAGCTCCCGCCTACGAGCAGTACTTC. Residues: CASSLAPAYEQYF.

This clone was observed a few times. This sequence joins TRBV6-5 and TRBJ2-7, with 8 positions matching TRBD1. Germline CDR1 and CDR2: MNHEY and SVGAGI. The CDR3 runs 14 residues. Trimming at V came to 1 base and at J to 4 bases, leaving 3 bases not matched to a gene. The CDR3 loop is CASSYLGQGYEQYF. The CDR3 DNA is TGTGCCAGCAGTTACTTAGGACAGGGATACGAGCAGTACTTC.

The chain couples TRBV28 to TRBJ2-7, with D tentatively TRBD1 (7 bases). Trimming took off 7 bases at V and 2 bases at J, with 15 bases between the two ends. CDR1 and CDR2 from the germline V gene are MDHEN and SYDVKM. The CDR3 extends over 14 amino acids. CDR3 loop: CASKEAGGTYEQYF. CDR3 bases: TGTGCCAGCAAGGAGGCAGGGGGGACCTACGAGCAGTACTTC.

The chain couples TRBV7-9 to TRBJ2-7; TRBD1 matches at 7 bases. J lost 4 bases, V lost 1 base, and 4 bases had no gene match. Germline values: CDR1 SEHNR, CDR2 FQNEAQ (reference sequence). CDR3 length: 14 amino acids. The CDR3 loop reads CASSLGTGVYEQYF. As DNA, the CDR3 is TGTGCCAGCAGCTTAGGTACAGGGGTGTACGAGCAGTACTTC. Drawing the rest from reference TRBV7-9 and TRBJ2-7, the complete variable domain is DTGVSQNPRHKITKRGQNVTFRCDPISEHNRLYWYRQTLGQGPEFLTYFQNEAQLEKSRLLSDRFSAERPKGSFSTLEIQRTEQGDSAMYLCASSLGTGVYEQYFGPGTRLTVT.

The table lists this clone with a few counts. The chain employs TRBV11-2 and TRBJ1-2; a possible D gene is TRBD1 (5 bases). CDR1 and CDR2 from the germline V gene are SGHAT and FQNNGV. The V end lost 3 bases, the J end lost 3 bases, and 14 bases lay between the germline ends. This CDR3 is built from 15 residues. In nucleotides, the CDR3 is TGTGCCAGCAGCTTTCGGCAGGGATCGGACTATGGCTACACCTTC. This gives the protein CASSFRQGSDYGYTF.

CDR3 nucleotide sequence: TGTGCCAGCACGCGGTCGTCCAAAAACATTCAGTACTTC. It codes for CASTRSSKNIQYF. The rearrangement links TRBV2 to TRBJ2-4; the D is unclear. The CDR3 sequence is 13 residues long. V lost 7 bases and J lost 2, with 9 bases in between. Germline V CDR1 and CDR2: SNHLY, FYNNEI.

V is TRBV7-2 and J is TRBJ2-1, with TRBD2 matching 12 bases. The germline V gene encodes CDR1 SGHTA and CDR2 FQGNSA. The CDR3 totals 15 residues. J was trimmed by 7 bases and V by 3 bases; bases with no gene match: 4. Here the CDR3 reads CASSFWTSGTNEQFF. In DNA form, the CDR3 reads TGTGCCAGCAGCTTCTGGACTAGCGGGACTAATGAGCAGTTCTTC.

V gene TRBV29-1 combines with J gene TRBJ2-3; TRBD1 might be the D (6 bases). Trimming took 4 bases from V and 2 from J, leaving 13 bases between them. The CDR3 is made up of 14 amino acids. Per germline, CDR1 SQVTM and CDR2 ANQGSEA. CDR3 nucleotides: TGCAGCGTTGGCCCCGGGACATACACAGATACGCAGTATTTT. It specifies CSVGPGTYTDTQYF.

The chain joins TRBV6-5 to TRBJ2-2, with a possible D match to TRBD1 (5 bases). The V gene's germline CDR1 is MNHEY and CDR2 SVGAGI. Trimming took off 5 bases at V and 1 base at J, with 11 bases between the two ends. This CDR3 has 15 residues. The CDR3 is CASSLGQLNTGELFF. CDR3 DNA sequence: TGTGCCAGCAGTCTGGGGCAGTTGAACACCGGGGAGCTGTTTTTT.

The V gene is TRBV13, the J gene TRBJ1-3; 9 bases line up with TRBD1. Germline assignment: CDR1 PRHDT and CDR2 FYEKMQ (reference sequence). The length of the CDR3 is 16 residues. Trimming at V came to 5 bases and at J to 3 bases, leaving 8 bases not matched to a gene. CDR3 protein: CASSRNRGRNGNTIYF. DNA for the CDR3: TGTGCCAGCAGCCGGAACAGGGGGCGAAATGGAAACACCATATATTTT.

The genes are TRBV4-1 and TRBJ2-5; perhaps TRBD2 as D (6 bases). There are 16 residues in the CDR3. V was clipped by 1 base and J by 2 bases, with 14 bases between them. The germline CDR1 and CDR2 sequences are MGHRA and YSYEKL. CDR3 protein: CASSQVGGYTQETQYF. The CDR3 DNA reads as TGCGCCAGCAGCCAAGTGGGAGGATACACTCAAGAGACCCAGTACTTC.

The chain has TRBV12-3 or TRBV12-4 and TRBJ2-1; TRBD1 matches at 7 bases. The CDR3 sequence is 13 residues long. Trimming took 7 bases from V and 9 from J; bases not matched to a gene: 9. The CDR3 is CASTQDRSSEQFF. DNA for the CDR3: TGTGCCAGCACCCAGGACAGGAGCAGTGAGCAGTTCTTC.

The chain links TRBV30 to TRBJ1-5; D remains unclear. The V gene's germline CDR1 is GTSNPN and CDR2 SVGIG (reference sequence). V shed 4 bases and J shed 8 bases, with 15 bases lying between them. This CDR3 spans 13 amino acids. The CDR3 DNA is TGTGCCTGGACTAACAGTCCCGGGGAGCCCCAGCATTTT. The encoded protein is CAWTNSPGEPQHF. The variable domain in full, with the rest retrieved from reference TRBV30 and TRBJ1-5, is SQTIHQWPATLVQPVGSPLSLECTVEGTSNPNLYWYRQAAGRGLQLLFYSVGIGQISSEVPQNLSASRPQDRQFILSSKKLLLSDSGFYLCAWTNSPGEPQHFGDGTRLSIL.

The V and J genes are TRBV2 and TRBJ2-1; 8 bases match TRBD1. V gave up 7 bases and J gave up 9 bases; unmatched junction bases: 8. The CDR3 runs to 13 residues. Germline V gene lookup returns CDR1 SNHLY and CDR2 FYNNEI. This chain's CDR3 is CASNTAGGSEQFF. The DNA of the CDR3 is TGTGCCAGCAACACTGCAGGGGGCTCTGAGCAGTTCTTC.

V is TRBV15 and J is TRBJ2-7; tentatively, D is TRBD1 (5 bases). Germline-derived CDR1 and CDR2 are LNHNV and YYDKDF (reference sequence). The germline V and J ends were trimmed by 5 bases and 4 bases, with 9 bases remaining between them. The CDR3 contains 12 residues. The CDR3 DNA reads as TGTGCCACCAGCTCCCAGGGATACGAGCAGTACTTC. Its translation: CATSSQGYEQYF.

This chain joins TRBV12-5 and TRBJ1-1, with D tentatively TRBD1 (6 bases). Trimming took 4 bases from V and 0 from J, leaving 12 bases between them. Germline CDR1 reads LGHNT; CDR2 reads FRNRAP. This CDR3 comprises 15 residues. CDR3 region: CASGSGGGLNTEAFF. In DNA form, the CDR3 reads TGTGCTAGTGGTTCGGGCGGGGGCCTGAACACTGAAGCTTTCTTT.

The chain employs TRBV7-2 and TRBJ2-7; 8 nucleotides agree with TRBD2. Germline CDR1 SGHTA, CDR2 FQGNSA. The V segment lost 1 base and the J segment 3 bases; nucleotides outside the gene matches: 11. This CDR3 is built from 17 residues. The CDR3 region has the DNA TGTGCCAGCAGCTTAGTGGGCAAGCGGGAGTCTCACTACGAGCAGTACTTC. It encodes CASSLVGKRESHYEQYF.

V usage is TRBV13 and J usage is TRBJ2-3; no reliable D call. The CDR3 runs to 14 residues. V was trimmed by 1 base and J by 0 bases, leaving 5 bases between them. Germline-derived CDR1 and CDR2 are PRHDT and FYEKMQ (reference sequence). As DNA, the CDR3 is TGTGCCAGCAGCTTAGCTAGGAGCACAGATACGCAGTATTTT. As protein: CASSLARSTDTQYF.

The rearrangement joins TRBV12-5 to TRBJ2-1; 8 bases are shared with TRBD2. The V gene's germline CDR1 is LGHNT and CDR2 FRNRAP. V lost 6 bases and J lost 4; bases outside the gene matches: 8. There are 15 residues in the CDR3. The CDR3 protein is CASGAGSGKYNEQFF. For the CDR3, the DNA is TGTGCTAGTGGAGCTGGTAGCGGGAAGTACAATGAGCAGTTCTTC.

CDR3 DNA sequence: TGTGCCAGCAGCCACCGGGACTTCGATGAAGCTTTCTTT. Protein sequence: CASSHRDFDEAFF. J is TRBJ1-1 and V is TRBV7-9, with D possibly matching TRBD1 (5 bases). Germline loops: CDR1 SEHNR, CDR2 FQNEAQ (reference sequence). The V gene lost 5 bases and the J gene lost 7 bases, with 14 bases spanning the gap. This CDR3 spans 13 amino acids.

The chain joins TRBV3-1 (or the pseudogene TRBV3-2) to TRBJ1-1; no firm D call. The CDR3 is 15 residues long. From germline, CDR1 is LGHDT and CDR2 YNNKEL (reference sequence). Trimming took off 3 bases at V and 1 base at J, with 12 bases between the two ends. The CDR3 DNA follows: TGTGCCAGCAGCCACTTAGGTGGCGGGAACACTGAAGCTTTCTTT. Translating gives CASSHLGGGNTEAFF.